A selection of T cell receptor beta chains follows, all from one sample in a study of post-analysis software for immune sequencing data. TCRdb independently ran MiXCR on the PCR reads; one entry per CDR3 protein. Seen here are 750,000 to 950,000 distinct CDR3 sequences, approximately 57% observed once, and the top ten hold about 4.8%. The specimen was blood. These receptors originate from a girl aged 5-17 years with multiple sclerosis. Both conserved end residues are part of each CDR3. The D gene is left open where the match is weak. Not all rows give a size; the values are once, few, many and, for expanded clones, a class.

d_call,j_call,clone_size,v_call,cdr3_length,cdr3_aa,cdr3_nt
TRBD2,TRBJ2-1,few,TRBV29-1,19,CSAAGGPSGGTRSYNEQFF,TGCAGCGCCGCGGGGGGTCCTAGCGGGGGGACCCGCTCCTACAATGAGCAGTTCTTC
TRBD1,TRBJ1-2,NA,TRBV25-1,15,CASSGTADRGYGYTF,TGTGCCAGCAGTGGGACTGCGGACAGGGGATATGGCTACACCTTC
NA,TRBJ1-4,few,TRBV7-2,16,CASSLDPTEVNEKLFF,TGTGCCAGCAGCTTAGATCCCACAGAAGTTAATGAAAAACTGTTTTTT
NA,TRBJ2-7,NA,TRBV4-2,13,CASSQGFRDEQYF,TGTGCCAGCAGCCAAGGGTTCCGGGACGAGCAGTACTTC
TRBD1,TRBJ1-5,NA,TRBV18,16,CASSRRDRISNQPQHF,TGTGCCAGCTCACGACGGGACAGAATTAGCAATCAGCCCCAGCATTTT
TRBD2,TRBJ2-7,NA,TRBV20-1,15,CSARTPRAGVFEQYF,TGCAGTGCTAGAACCCCTAGAGCGGGAGTTTTCGAGCAGTACTTC
NA,TRBJ2-1,NA,TRBV20-1,12,CSARGGTNEQFF,TGCAGTGCTAGGGGAGGCACCAATGAGCAGTTCTTC
NA,TRBJ2-7,NA,TRBV4-1,16,CASSQDVVQGRYEQYF,TGCGCCAGCAGCCAAGATGTTGTACAGGGACGCTACGAGCAGTACTTC
NA,TRBJ2-7,NA,TRBV20-1,15,CSARASDRSSYEQYF,TGCAGTGCTAGAGCTTCGGATCGATCCTCCTACGAGCAGTACTTC
NA,TRBJ1-2,NA,TRBV20-1,14,CSARDWGDNYGYTF,TGCAGTGCTAGAGATTGGGGGGATAACTATGGCTACACCTTC
TRBD1,TRBJ1-6,NA,TRBV20-1,14,CSARHGQGASPLHF,TGCAGTGCTCGGCATGGACAGGGCGCTTCACCCCTCCACTTT
NA,TRBJ2-5,few,TRBV7-3,15,CASSPTTSHLETQYF,TGTGCCAGCAGCCCCACCACTAGCCACTTAGAGACCCAGTACTTC
NA,TRBJ1-2,few,TRBV7-3,13,CASSSGGSYGYTF,TGTGCCAGCAGCTCCGGAGGCTCCTATGGCTACACCTTC
TRBD1,TRBJ2-7,NA,TRBV18,15,CASSPRDRDSYEQYF,TGTGCCAGCTCACCTCGGGACAGGGACTCCTACGAGCAGTACTTC
NA,TRBJ2-3,few,TRBV28,14,CASSLRAGTDTQYF,TGTGCCAGCAGTTTACGGGCAGGCACAGATACGCAGTATTTT
NA,TRBJ1-2,NA,TRBV6-6,13,CASITQRNYGYTF,TGTGCCAGCATTACCCAGAGAAACTATGGCTACACCTTC
NA,TRBJ2-3,NA,TRBV29-1,14,CSVGAEPGGDTQYF,TGCAGCGTTGGTGCCGAGCCCGGGGGAGATACGCAGTATTTT
TRBD1,TRBJ2-1,few,TRBV13,12,CASSLRGQEQFF,TGTGCCAGCAGCTTGAGGGGGCAGGAGCAGTTCTTC
NA,TRBJ2-7,NA,TRBV25-1,14,CASRESGRTYEQYF,TGTGCCAGCAGGGAGTCGGGCCGTACCTACGAGCAGTACTTC
NA,TRBJ1-6,NA,TRBV12-3/TRBV12-4,18,CASSLDVGGNRRNSPLHF,TGTGCCAGCAGTTTGGACGTTGGGGGGAACCGCAGGAATTCACCCCTCCACTTT
NA,TRBJ1-1,few,TRBV7-2,16,CASSLGVLRRNTEAFF,TGTGCCAGCAGCTTAGGTGTCCTGCGCAGGAACACTGAAGCTTTCTTT
NA,TRBJ1-2,NA,TRBV5-1,14,CASSLGGVKYGYTF,TGCGCCAGCAGCTTGGGCGGGGTGAAGTATGGCTACACCTTC
TRBD2,TRBJ2-5,once,TRBV12-3/TRBV12-4,17,CASSPQPTGLLKETQYF,TGTGCCAGCAGTCCTCAACCGACGGGACTATTAAAAGAGACCCAGTACTTC
NA,TRBJ1-1,NA,TRBV5-1,15,CASSLRVGMNTEAFF,TGCGCCAGCAGCCTCAGGGTGGGAATGAACACTGAAGCTTTCTTT
NA,TRBJ2-5,few,TRBV29-1,13,CSVDWESQETQYF,TGCAGCGTTGATTGGGAGAGCCAAGAGACCCAGTACTTC
TRBD2,TRBJ2-7,NA,TRBV28,14,CASKAGGPTYEQYF,TGTGCCAGCAAAGCGGGGGGCCCTACCTACGAGCAGTACTTC
NA,TRBJ2-7,once,TRBV7-8,16,CASSLAPFLESNEQYF,TGTGCCAGCAGCTTAGCCCCCTTTCTGGAGTCCAATGAGCAGTACTTC
NA,TRBJ2-7,few,TRBV29-1,12,CSGGRSGYEQYF,TGCAGCGGCGGACGGAGCGGCTACGAGCAGTACTTC
NA,TRBJ2-1,NA,TRBV25-1,16,CASSDLAASGTNEQFF,TGTGCCAGCAGTGATCTGGCGGCGTCAGGGACGAATGAGCAGTTCTTC
NA,TRBJ2-4,NA,TRBV29-1,12,CSVGQKNNIQYF,TGCAGCGTGGGCCAGAAGAATAACATTCAGTACTTC
NA,TRBJ2-7,many,TRBV7-9,13,CASSPPGSYEQYF,TGTGCCAGCAGCCCTCCCGGCTCCTACGAGCAGTACTTC
TRBD1,TRBJ2-7,NA,TRBV20-1,17,CSARAGVRDRSHREQYF,TGCAGTGCTAGAGCAGGGGTCCGGGACAGGTCCCATCGGGAGCAGTACTTC
NA,TRBJ2-1,few,TRBV6-5,16,CASSYATQFTYNEQFF,TGTGCCAGCAGTTACGCGACACAATTCACCTACAATGAGCAGTTCTTC
NA,TRBJ2-4,NA,TRBV20-1,12,CSATDQGEEQYF,TGCAGTGCTACCGATCAGGGTGAAGAGCAGTACTTC
NA,TRBJ2-7,NA,TRBV4-1,17,CASSQDYRQPSFAEQYF,TGCGCCAGCAGCCAAGATTATAGACAGCCCTCGTTCGCCGAGCAGTACTTC
TRBD2,TRBJ2-7,few,TRBV20-1,14,CSVSPSGRGHEQYF,TGCAGTGTTTCTCCCTCTGGGAGGGGCCACGAGCAGTACTTC
TRBD1,TRBJ1-5,NA,TRBV12-3/TRBV12-4,16,CASSQSFPGGHQPQHF,TGTGCCAGCAGCCAGAGTTTCCCAGGGGGGCATCAGCCCCAGCATTTT
NA,TRBJ2-6,few,TRBV6-4,15,CASSPRSSGANVLTF,TGTGCCAGCAGTCCCCGGAGCTCTGGGGCCAACGTCCTGACTTTC
TRBD2,TRBJ2-5,NA,TRBV27,16,CASSQTSGGIQETQYF,TGTGCCAGCAGCCAAACTAGCGGGGGGATACAAGAGACCCAGTACTTC
NA,TRBJ1-6,NA,TRBV6-1,15,CASRSEGSYNSPLHF,TGTGCCAGCAGGAGCGAGGGCTCCTATAATTCACCCCTCCACTTT
NA,TRBJ1-5,NA,TRBV6-5,16,CASSLRGVRSNQPQHF,TGTGCCAGCAGTTTGAGGGGGGTGAGAAGCAATCAGCCCCAGCATTTT
TRBD2,TRBJ2-5,few,TRBV7-8,16,CASSLGAGGPSETQYF,TGTGCCAGCAGCTTAGGAGCGGGAGGGCCCTCGGAGACCCAGTACTTC
TRBD2,TRBJ2-7,many,TRBV5-1,16,CASYPEGEGLFYEQYF,TGCGCCAGCTATCCCGAAGGGGAGGGGTTATTCTACGAGCAGTACTTC
NA,TRBJ2-7,NA,TRBV9,13,CASSSQTGGEQYF,TGTGCCAGCAGCTCCCAGACGGGCGGCGAGCAGTACTTC
TRBD1,TRBJ2-7,few,TRBV2,14,CASSRDRSIYEQYF,TGTGCCAGCAGCCGGGACAGGTCTATTTACGAGCAGTACTTC
NA,TRBJ1-5,few,TRBV28,14,CASNGRMINQPQHF,TGTGCCAGCAATGGCCGGATGATCAATCAGCCCCAGCATTTT
NA,TRBJ2-5,few,TRBV7-9,15,CASSMTPGHLETQYF,TGTGCCAGCAGCATGACGCCGGGCCACTTAGAGACCCAGTACTTC
TRBD2,TRBJ2-3,NA,TRBV3-1,19,CASSQSRTSGGEWTDTQYF,TGTGCCAGCAGCCAATCACGGACTAGCGGGGGGGAATGGACAGATACGCAGTATTTT
NA,TRBJ2-4,NA,TRBV14,12,CASSQDRNIQYF,TGTGCCAGCAGCCAAGATCGGAACATTCAGTACTTC
NA,TRBJ2-3,NA,TRBV12-3/TRBV12-4,12,CASTFGSDTQYF,TGTGCCAGCACCTTTGGCTCAGATACGCAGTATTTT
TRBD1,TRBJ2-7,NA,TRBV29-1,12,CSVDRGDDEQYF,TGCAGCGTCGACAGGGGTGACGACGAGCAGTACTTC
TRBD1,TRBJ2-7,NA,TRBV20-1,14,CSARKDRGFYEQYF,TGCAGTGCTAGGAAGGACAGGGGCTTTTACGAGCAGTACTTC